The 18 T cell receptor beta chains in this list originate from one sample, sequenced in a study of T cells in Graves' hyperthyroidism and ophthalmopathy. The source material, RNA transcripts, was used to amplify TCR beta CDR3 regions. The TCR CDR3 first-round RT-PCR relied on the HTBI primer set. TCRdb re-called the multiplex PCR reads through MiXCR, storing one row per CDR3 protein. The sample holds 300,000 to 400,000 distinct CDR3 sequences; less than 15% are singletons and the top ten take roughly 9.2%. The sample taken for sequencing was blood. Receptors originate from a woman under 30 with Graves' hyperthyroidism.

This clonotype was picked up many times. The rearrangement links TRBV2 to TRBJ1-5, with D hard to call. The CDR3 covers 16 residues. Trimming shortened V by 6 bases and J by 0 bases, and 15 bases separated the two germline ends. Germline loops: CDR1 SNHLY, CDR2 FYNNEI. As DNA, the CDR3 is TGTGCCAGCAGACGTGGGTCGAGGGCTAGCAATCAGCCCCAGCATTTT. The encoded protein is CASRRGSRASNQPQHF.

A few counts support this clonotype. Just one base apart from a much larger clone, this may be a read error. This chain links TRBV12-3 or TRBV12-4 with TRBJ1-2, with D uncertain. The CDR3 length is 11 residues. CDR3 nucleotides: TGTGCCAGCGGTTTTGTCCACGGCTACACCTTC. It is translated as CASGFVHGYTF.

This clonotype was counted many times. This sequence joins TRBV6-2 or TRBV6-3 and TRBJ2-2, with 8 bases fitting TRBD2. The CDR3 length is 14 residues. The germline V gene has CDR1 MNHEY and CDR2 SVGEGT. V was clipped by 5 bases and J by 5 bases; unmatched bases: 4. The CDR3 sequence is CASSSGGWTGELFF. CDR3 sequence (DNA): TGTGCCAGCAGTAGCGGGGGATGGACCGGGGAGCTGTTTTTT.

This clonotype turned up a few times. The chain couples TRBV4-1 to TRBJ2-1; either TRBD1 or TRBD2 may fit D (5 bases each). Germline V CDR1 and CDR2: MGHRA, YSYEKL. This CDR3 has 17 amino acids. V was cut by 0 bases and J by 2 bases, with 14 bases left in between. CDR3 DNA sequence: TGCGCCAGCAGCCAAGATTGGGGGAGAAGAACCTACAATGAGCAGTTCTTC. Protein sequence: CASSQDWGRRTYNEQFF.

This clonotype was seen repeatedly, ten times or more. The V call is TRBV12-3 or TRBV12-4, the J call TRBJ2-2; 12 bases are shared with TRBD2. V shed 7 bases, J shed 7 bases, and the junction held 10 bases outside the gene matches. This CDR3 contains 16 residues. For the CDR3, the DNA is TGTGCCAGCACCAACGGACTAGCGGGACCTGGCGGGGAGCTGTTTTTT. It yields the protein CASTNGLAGPGGELFF.

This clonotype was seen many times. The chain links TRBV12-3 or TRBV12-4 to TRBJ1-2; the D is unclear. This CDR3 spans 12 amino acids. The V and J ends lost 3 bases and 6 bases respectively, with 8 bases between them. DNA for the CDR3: TGTGCCAGCAGTTTGAGTCCGAATGGCTACACCTTC. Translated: CASSLSPNGYTF.

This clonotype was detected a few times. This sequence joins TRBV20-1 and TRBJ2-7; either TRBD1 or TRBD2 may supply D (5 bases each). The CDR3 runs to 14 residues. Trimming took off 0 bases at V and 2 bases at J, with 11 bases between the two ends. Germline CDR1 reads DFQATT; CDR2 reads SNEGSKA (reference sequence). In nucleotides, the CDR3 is TGCAGTGCTAGAGACGGGACCCAGACCTACGAGCAGTACTTC. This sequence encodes CSARDGTQTYEQYF.

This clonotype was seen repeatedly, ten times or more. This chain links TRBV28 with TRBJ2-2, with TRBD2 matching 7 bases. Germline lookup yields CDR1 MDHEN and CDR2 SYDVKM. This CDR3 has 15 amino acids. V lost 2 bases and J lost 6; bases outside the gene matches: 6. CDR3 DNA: TGTGCCAGCAGTTTAGGGGGGGACCCCGCCGGGGAGCTGTTTTTT. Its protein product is CASSLGGDPAGELFF.

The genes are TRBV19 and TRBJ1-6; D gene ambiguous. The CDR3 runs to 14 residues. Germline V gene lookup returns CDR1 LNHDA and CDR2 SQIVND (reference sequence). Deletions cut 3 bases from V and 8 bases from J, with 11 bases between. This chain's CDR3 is CASSIGSVDSPLHF. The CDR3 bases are TGTGCCAGTAGTATCGGGTCGGTGGATTCACCCCTCCACTTT.

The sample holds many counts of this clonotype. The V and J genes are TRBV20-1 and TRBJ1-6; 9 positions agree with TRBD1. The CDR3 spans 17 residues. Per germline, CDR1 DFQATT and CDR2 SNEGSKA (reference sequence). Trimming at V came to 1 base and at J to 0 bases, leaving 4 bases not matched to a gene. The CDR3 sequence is CSARGGQGSSYNSPLHF. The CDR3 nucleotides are TGCAGTGCTAGAGGGGGACAGGGAAGCTCCTATAATTCACCCCTCCACTTT.

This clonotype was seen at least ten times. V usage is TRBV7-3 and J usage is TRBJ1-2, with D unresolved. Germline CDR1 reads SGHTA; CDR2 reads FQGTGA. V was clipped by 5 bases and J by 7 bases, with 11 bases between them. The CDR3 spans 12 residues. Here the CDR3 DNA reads TGTGCCAGCAGCGGGAGAGAAGGTGGCTACACCTTC. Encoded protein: CASSGREGGYTF.

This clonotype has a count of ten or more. The DNA for the CDR3 is TGCGCCAGCAGCGTAAAGGGGAATGGCTACACCTTC. As protein: CASSVKGNGYTF. This rearrangement joins TRBV5-1 to TRBJ1-2; maybe TRBD1 (5 bases). The CDR3 length is 12 residues. In germline, CDR1 is SGHRS, CDR2 YFSETQ. The V and J ends lost 4 bases and 6 bases respectively, with 10 bases between them.

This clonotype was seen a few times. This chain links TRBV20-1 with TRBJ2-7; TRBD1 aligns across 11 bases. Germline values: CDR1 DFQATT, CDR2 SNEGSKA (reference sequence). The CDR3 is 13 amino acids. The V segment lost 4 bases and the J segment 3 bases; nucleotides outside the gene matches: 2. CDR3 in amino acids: CSATDRGLYEQYF. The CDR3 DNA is TGCAGTGCTACGGACAGGGGGCTCTACGAGCAGTACTTC.

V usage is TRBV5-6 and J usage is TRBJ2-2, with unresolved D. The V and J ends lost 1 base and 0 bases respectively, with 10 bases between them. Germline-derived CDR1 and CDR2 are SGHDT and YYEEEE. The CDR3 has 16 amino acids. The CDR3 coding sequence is TGTGCCAGCAGCTTGATCCGGGCCGCGAACACCGGGGAGCTGTTTTTT. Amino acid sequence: CASSLIRAANTGELFF.

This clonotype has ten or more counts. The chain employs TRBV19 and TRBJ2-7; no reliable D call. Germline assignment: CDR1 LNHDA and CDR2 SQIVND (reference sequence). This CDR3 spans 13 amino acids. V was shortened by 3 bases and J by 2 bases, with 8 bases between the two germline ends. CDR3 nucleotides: TGTGCCAGTAGTATCGGTGACACCTACGAGCAGTACTTC. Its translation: CASSIGDTYEQYF.

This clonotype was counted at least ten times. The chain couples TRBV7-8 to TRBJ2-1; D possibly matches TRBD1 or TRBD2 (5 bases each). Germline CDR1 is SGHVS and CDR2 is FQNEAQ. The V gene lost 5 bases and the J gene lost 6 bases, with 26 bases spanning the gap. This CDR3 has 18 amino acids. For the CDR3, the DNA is TGTGCCAGCAGCCCCGAGGGAGCATGGCAGGGAAGTCGCAATGAGCAGTTCTTC. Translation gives CASSPEGAWQGSRNEQFF.

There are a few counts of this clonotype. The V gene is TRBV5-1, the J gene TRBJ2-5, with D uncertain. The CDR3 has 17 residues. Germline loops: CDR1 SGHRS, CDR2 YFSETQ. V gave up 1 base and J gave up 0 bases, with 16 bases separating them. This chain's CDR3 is CASSLKLHSRNQETQYF. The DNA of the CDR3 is TGCGCCAGCAGCTTGAAGCTTCACTCGCGGAACCAAGAGACCCAGTACTTC.

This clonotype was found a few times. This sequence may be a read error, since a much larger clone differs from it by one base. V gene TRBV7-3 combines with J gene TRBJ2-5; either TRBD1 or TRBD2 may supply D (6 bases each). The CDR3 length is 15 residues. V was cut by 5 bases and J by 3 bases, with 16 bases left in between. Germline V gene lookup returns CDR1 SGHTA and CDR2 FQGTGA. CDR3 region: CASSLGGGFEETQYF. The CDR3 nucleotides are TGTGCCAGCAGCCTAGGAGGGGGGTTCGAAGAGACCCAGTACTTC. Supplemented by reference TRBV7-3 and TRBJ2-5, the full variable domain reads GAGVSQTPSNKVTEKGKYVELRCDPISGHTALYWYRQSLGQGPEFLIYFQGTGAADDSGLPNDRFFAVRPEGSVSTLKIQRTERGDSAVYLCASSLGGGFEETQYFGPGTRLLVL.